These T cell receptor beta chains were read from a single sample in a study of neoadjuvant nivolumab and ipilimumab in lung cancer. Measured with immunoSEQ multiplex PCR; TCRdb has only the in-frame clones, and not every one. The repertoire has 28,000 or so clones, approximately 83% of them found once; the top ten carry around 5%. Sequenced material: tumor tissue, taken after neoadjuvant nivolumab, alone or with ipilimumab, at or shortly before surgery. These receptors all come from an adult with non-small cell lung cancer. The CDR3 runs from the conserved cysteine through the conserved F or W. The D gene is left open where the match is weak. Clone size appears in some rows only: once, few, many, or a class for an expanded clone.

J | size | D | V | DNA | CDR3
TRBJ2-1 | - | TRBD2 | TRBV7-9 | TGTGCCAGCAGCTTATGGGAGGGCAATGAGCAGTTCTTC | CASSLWEGNEQFF
TRBJ2-7 | - | - | TRBV28 | TGTGCCAGCAGTTCAAATCCGGGACAATACGAGCAGTACTTC | CASSSNPGQYEQYF
TRBJ2-2 | - | - | TRBV5-1 | TGCGCCAGCAGCTCAGGGAACACCGGGGAGCTGTTTTTT | CASSSGNTGELFF
TRBJ2-7 | - | - | TRBV5-5 | TGTGCCAGCAGCGCCAGTCTGGGTCCCAGCTCCTACGAGCAGTACTTC | CASSASLGPSSYEQYF
TRBJ2-7 | - | - | TRBV5-6 | TGTGCCAGCAGCCCCTCCGGGACGGGCTACGAGCAGTACTTC | CASSPSGTGYEQYF
TRBJ2-3 | few | - | TRBV5-4 | TGTGCCAGCAGCTCCCGGGACTCAGGCACAGATACGCAGTATTTT | CASSSRDSGTDTQYF
TRBJ1-2 | - | TRBD1 | TRBV11-3 | TGTGCCAGCAGCTCAGCACGACACCCGACAGGGAAAGGGGTTTATGGCTACACCTTC | CASSSARHPTGKGVYGYTF
TRBJ2-5 | - | TRBD1 | TRBV5-1 | TGCGCCAGCAGCCCTTCGGGACAGCTCCAAGAGACCCAGTACTTC | CASSPSGQLQETQYF
TRBJ1-6 | few | TRBD1 | TRBV7-6 | TGTGCCAGCAGCTTGAAGGGACAGAATTCACCCCTCCACTTT | CASSLKGQNSPLHF
TRBJ1-1 | - | TRBD1 | TRBV6-1 | TGTGCCAGCAGTGCTATGACAGGGAGCGTCACTGAAGCTTTCTTT | CASSAMTGSVTEAFF
TRBJ2-1 | once | TRBD1 | TRBV7-2 | TGTGCCAGCAGCCCCGACAGGGTAACTAATGAGCAGTTCTTC | CASSPDRVTNEQFF
TRBJ1-4 | - | TRBD1 | TRBV6-6 | TGTGCCAGCAGGACCGGGACAGGGAATGAAAAACTGTTTTTT | CASRTGTGNEKLFF
TRBJ1-4 | - | TRBD1 | TRBV2 | TGTGCCAGCAGTGAAGTCGAGGGGGCAACGGGTGAAAAACTGTTTTTT | CASSEVEGATGEKLFF
TRBJ1-1 | - | TRBD1 | TRBV7-3 | TGTGCCAGCAGCTTAATAGGGGGCGGAAACACTGAAGCTTTCTTT | CASSLIGGGNTEAFF
TRBJ2-7 | - | - | TRBV7-3 | TGTGCCAGCAGCACCCGACGGGACTCCGAGCAGTACTTC | CASSTRRDSEQYF
TRBJ2-3 | - | - | TRBV7-9 | TGTGCCAGCAGCTTACTCCGGGGCGGAGCGGGCACAGATACGCAGTATTTT | CASSLLRGGAGTDTQYF
TRBJ2-7 | - | - | TRBV7-9 | TGTGCCAGCAGCTCCGGACAGCTCTACGAGCAGTACTTC | CASSSGQLYEQYF
TRBJ1-3 | once | - | TRBV6-5 | TGTGCCAGCGGCACAGGTTCCTCTGGAAACACCATATATTTT | CASGTGSSGNTIYF
TRBJ2-3 | - | - | TRBV6-1 | TGTGCCAGCAGTGAACTGGAGGCGCGCCCGCAGTATTTT | CASSELEARPQYF
TRBJ2-3 | - | TRBD1 | TRBV2 | TGTGCCAGCAGTAGTCGACAGGGGGTGACAGATACGCAGTATTTT | CASSSRQGVTDTQYF
TRBJ1-1 | - | - | TRBV6-1 | TGTGCCAGCAGTGTAACAGGGAATGAAGCTTTCTTT | CASSVTGNEAFF
TRBJ2-7 | once | - | TRBV4-1 | TGCGCCAGCAGCCAAGATTACGCGACAGCTAACGAGCAGTACTTC | CASSQDYATANEQYF
TRBJ2-7 | - | TRBD1 | TRBV6-5 | TGTGCCAGCAGCATCCGGACAGGGGGCGGATACGAGCAGTACTTC | CASSIRTGGGYEQYF
TRBJ2-5 | - | TRBD1 | TRBV5-5 | TGTGCCAGCAGCTGGACAGGGGAGAGAGGAGAGACCCAGTACTTC | CASSWTGERGETQYF
TRBJ2-5 | - | TRBD2 | TRBV9 | TGTGCCAGCAGCGTCGGCGGGGGACTGCAAGAGACCCAGTACTTC | CASSVGGGLQETQYF
TRBJ1-3 | - | - | TRBV11-2 | TGTGCCAGCAGCAAGGAGGGAGTCTCTGGAAACACCATATATTTT | CASSKEGVSGNTIYF
TRBJ2-5 | - | - | TRBV11-1 | TGTGCCAGCAGCCGGATTAAAGAGACCCAGTACTTC | CASSRIKETQYF
TRBJ2-5 | - | TRBD1 | TRBV11-2 | TGTGCCAGCAGCTTAGTGTCTAGGACAGGGGGAGAGACCCAGTACTTC | CASSLVSRTGGETQYF
TRBJ1-1 | - | - | TRBV5-1 | TGCGCCAGCAGCTTGTACGTAGGCGCGGAGAACACTGAAGCTTTCTTT | CASSLYVGAENTEAFF
TRBJ1-2 | - | TRBD1 | TRBV7-8 | TGTGCCAGCAGCTTTGATGACAGGGTTAACTATGGCTACACCTTC | CASSFDDRVNYGYTF
TRBJ1-2 | - | - | TRBV10-3 | TGTGCCATCAGAGAGCCAGAGACAGTCGATTGGGGCGGCTACACCTTC | CAIREPETVDWGGYTF
TRBJ1-1 | - | - | TRBV10-3 | TGTGCCACCTTAAGCACAGGGAACACTGAAGCTTTCTTT | CATLSTGNTEAFF
TRBJ2-7 | - | TRBD1 | TRBV4-2 | TGTGCCAGCAGCCAAGATTTCCTGGGGACAGGGGGTTTGGGGGAGCAGTACTTC | CASSQDFLGTGGLGEQYF
TRBJ1-5 | - | - | TRBV19 | TGTGCCAGTAGTATAGAGGGAAACAGAGCCCGAAATCAGCCCCAGCATTTT | CASSIEGNRARNQPQHF
TRBJ1-1 | medium-sized | - | TRBV11-2 | TGTGCCAGCAGCTTAGGCGCCAACACTGAAGCTTTCTTT | CASSLGANTEAFF
TRBJ2-7 | once | - | TRBV10-3 | TGTGCCATCAGTCGGACTGATTCCTACGAGCAGTACTTC | CAISRTDSYEQYF
TRBJ1-6 | - | - | TRBV30 | TGTGCCTGGAGTATGACAGAAAATTCACCCCTCCACTTT | CAWSMTENSPLHF
TRBJ2-7 | - | - | TRBV27 | TGTGCCAGCAGTGACAACGACTACGAGCAGTACTTC | CASSDNDYEQYF
TRBJ1-1 | once | - | TRBV5-8 | TGTGCCAGCAGCTTGAGGGCATCAGGGAAACACACTGAAGCTTTCTTT | CASSLRASGKHTEAFF
TRBJ1-5 | once | TRBD1 | TRBV6-5 | TGTGCCAGCAAACAGGGGGCGGCTCAGCCCCAGCATTTT | CASKQGAAQPQHF
TRBJ2-1 | few | - | TRBV2 | TGTGCCAGCTATGATATGGAAGATAGCTCCTACAATGAGCAGTTCTTC | CASYDMEDSSYNEQFF
TRBJ1-1 | - | TRBD1 | TRBV18 | TGTGCCAGCTCACCGACCGGGACAGGGGAGACTGAAGCTTTCTTT | CASSPTGTGETEAFF